This T cell receptor (beta chain) was sequenced for a study of blood T cell repertoires in COVID-19. Study-wide context: The United States, Italy and Spain were the sources of the acute and convalescent COVID-19 samples.

Sequenced by immunoSEQ multiplex PCR; TCRdb stores in-frame clones only, minus some. The sample has fewer than 200,000 clones; 88% are singletons. V was trimmed by 0 bases and J by 0 bases, leaving 6 bases between them. Per the germline V gene, CDR1 is SGHTA and CDR2 is FQGNSA. There are 15 residues in the CDR3. The gene calls are TRBV7-2 and TRBJ1-3; D ambiguous. This TCR was sampled from a man aged 35 to 55 with active or convalescent COVID-19. The sample was peripheral blood. CDR3 sequence: CASSLAQVSGNTIYF. As DNA, the CDR3 is TGTGCCAGCAGCTTAGCCCAGGTCTCTGGAAACACCATATATTTT.